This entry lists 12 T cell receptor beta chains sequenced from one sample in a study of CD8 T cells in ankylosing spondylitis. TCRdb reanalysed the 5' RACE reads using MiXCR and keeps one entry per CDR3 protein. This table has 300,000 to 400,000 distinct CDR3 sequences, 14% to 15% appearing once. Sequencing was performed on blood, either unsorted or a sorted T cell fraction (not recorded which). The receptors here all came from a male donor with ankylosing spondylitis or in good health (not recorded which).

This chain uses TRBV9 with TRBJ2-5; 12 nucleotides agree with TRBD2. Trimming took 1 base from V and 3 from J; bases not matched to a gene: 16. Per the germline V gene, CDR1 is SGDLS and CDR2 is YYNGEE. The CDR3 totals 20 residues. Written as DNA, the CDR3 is TGTGCCAGCAGCGTAAGGAATATGGGCAGGGGACTAGCGGGCAAAGAGACCCAGTACTTC. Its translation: CASSVRNMGRGLAGKETQYF.

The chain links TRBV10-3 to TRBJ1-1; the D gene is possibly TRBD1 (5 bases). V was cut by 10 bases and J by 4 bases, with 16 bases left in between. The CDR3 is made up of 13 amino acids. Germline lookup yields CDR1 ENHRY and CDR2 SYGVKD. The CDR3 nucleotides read TGTGCCACCGAGGAGGGGCTGGGCACTGAAGCTTTCTTT. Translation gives CATEEGLGTEAFF.

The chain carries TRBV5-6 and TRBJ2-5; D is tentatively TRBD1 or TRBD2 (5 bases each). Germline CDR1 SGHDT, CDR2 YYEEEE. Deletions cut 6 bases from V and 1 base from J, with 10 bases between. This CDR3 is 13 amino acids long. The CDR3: CASNEGTQETQYF. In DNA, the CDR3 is TGTGCCAGCAACGAGGGGACCCAAGAGACCCAGTACTTC.

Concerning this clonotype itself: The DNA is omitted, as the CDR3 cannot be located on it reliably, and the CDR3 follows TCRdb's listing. The CDR3 protein is CASILGGTGANVLTF. V and J are TRBV12-3 or TRBV12-4 and TRBJ2-6; the D segment call TRBD1 is taken from the table without a DNA check. From its first to its last residue, the CDR3 has 15 amino acids.

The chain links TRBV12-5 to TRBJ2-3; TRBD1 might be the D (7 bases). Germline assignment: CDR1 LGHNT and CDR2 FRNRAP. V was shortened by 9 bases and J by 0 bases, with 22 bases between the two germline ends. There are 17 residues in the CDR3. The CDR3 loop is CARLGLGTDPSTDTQYF. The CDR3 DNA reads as TGTGCTAGGTTGGGACTCGGGACAGACCCCAGCACAGATACGCAGTATTTT.

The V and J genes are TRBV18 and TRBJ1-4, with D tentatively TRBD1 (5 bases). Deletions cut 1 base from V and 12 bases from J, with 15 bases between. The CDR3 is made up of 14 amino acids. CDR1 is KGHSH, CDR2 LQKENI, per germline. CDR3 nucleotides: TGTGCCAGCTCACCACGGGGGACCCTTGAGCAACTGTTTTTT. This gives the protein CASSPRGTLEQLFF.

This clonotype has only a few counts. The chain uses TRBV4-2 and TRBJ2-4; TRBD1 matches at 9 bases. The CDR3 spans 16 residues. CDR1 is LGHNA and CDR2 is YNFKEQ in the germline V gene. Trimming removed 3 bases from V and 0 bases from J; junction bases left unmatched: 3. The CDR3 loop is CASSQDRGIAKNIQYF. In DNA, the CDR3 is TGTGCCAGCAGCCAGGACAGGGGAATAGCCAAAAACATTCAGTACTTC.

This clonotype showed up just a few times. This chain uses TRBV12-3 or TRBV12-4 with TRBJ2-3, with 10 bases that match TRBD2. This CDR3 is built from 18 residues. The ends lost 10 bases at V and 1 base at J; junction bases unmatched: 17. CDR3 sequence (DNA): TGTGCCATCTGTTTCGAGCGGGGGGGCCCAGGAGGCACAGATACGCAGTATTTT. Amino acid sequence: CAICFERGGPGGTDTQYF.

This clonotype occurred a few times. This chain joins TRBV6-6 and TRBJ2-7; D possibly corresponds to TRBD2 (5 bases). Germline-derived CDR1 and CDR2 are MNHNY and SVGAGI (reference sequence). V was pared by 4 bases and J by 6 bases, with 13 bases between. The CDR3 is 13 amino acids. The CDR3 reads CASSSSWLAEQYF. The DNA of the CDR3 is TGTGCCAGCAGTTCCTCTTGGCTAGCCGAGCAGTACTTC.

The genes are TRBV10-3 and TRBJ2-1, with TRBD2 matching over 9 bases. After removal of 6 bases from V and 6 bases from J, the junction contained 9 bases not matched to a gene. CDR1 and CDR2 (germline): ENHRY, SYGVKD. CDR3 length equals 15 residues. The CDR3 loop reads CAIRGPAGGFNEQFF. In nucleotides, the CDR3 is TGTGCCATCAGGGGGCCAGCGGGGGGTTTCAATGAGCAGTTCTTC.

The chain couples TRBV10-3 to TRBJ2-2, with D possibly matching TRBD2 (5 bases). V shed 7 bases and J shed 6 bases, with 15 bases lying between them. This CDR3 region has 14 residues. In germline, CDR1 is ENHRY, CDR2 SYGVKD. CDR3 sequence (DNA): TGTGCCATCACTATGCTGCTTAGCGCCGGGGAGCTGTTTTTT. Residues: CAITMLLSAGELFF.

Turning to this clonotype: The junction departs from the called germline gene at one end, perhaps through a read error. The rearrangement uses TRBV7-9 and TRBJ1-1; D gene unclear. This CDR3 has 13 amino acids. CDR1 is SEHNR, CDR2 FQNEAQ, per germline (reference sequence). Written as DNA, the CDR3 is TGTGCCAGCAGCTTAGAATTGAACAGTGAAGCTTTCTTT. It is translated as CASSLELNSEAFF.